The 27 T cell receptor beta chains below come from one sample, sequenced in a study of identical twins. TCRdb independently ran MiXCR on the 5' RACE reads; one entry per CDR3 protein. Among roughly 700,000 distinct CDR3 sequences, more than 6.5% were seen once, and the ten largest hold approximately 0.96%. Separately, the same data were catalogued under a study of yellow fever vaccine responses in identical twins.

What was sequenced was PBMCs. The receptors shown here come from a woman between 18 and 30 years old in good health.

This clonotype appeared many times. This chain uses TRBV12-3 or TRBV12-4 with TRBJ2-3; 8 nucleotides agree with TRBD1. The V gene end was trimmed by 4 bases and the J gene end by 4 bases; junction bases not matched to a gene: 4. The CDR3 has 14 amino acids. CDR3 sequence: CASSSGTGPDTQYF. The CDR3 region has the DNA TGTGCCAGCAGTTCCGGGACAGGTCCAGATACGCAGTATTTT.

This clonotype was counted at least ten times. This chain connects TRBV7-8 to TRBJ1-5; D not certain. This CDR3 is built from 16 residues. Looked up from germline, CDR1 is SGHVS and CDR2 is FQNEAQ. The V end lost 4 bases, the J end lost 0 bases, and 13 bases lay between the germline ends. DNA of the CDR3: TGTGCCAGCAGCTCCGAAGGGAGATATAGCAATCAGCCCCAGCATTTT. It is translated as CASSSEGRYSNQPQHF.

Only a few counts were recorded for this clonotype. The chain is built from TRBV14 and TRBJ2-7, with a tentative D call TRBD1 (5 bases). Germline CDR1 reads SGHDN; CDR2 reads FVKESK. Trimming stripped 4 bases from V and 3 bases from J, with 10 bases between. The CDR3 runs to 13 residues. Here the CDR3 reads CASSRPGYYEQYF. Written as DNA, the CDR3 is TGTGCCAGCAGCCGTCCAGGGTACTACGAGCAGTACTTC. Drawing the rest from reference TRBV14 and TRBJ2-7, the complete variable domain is EAGVTQFPSHSVIEKGQTVTLRCDPISGHDNLYWYRRVMGKEIKFLLHFVKESKQDESGMPNNRFLAERTGGTYSTLKVQPAELEDSGVYFCASSRPGYYEQYFGPGTRLTVT.

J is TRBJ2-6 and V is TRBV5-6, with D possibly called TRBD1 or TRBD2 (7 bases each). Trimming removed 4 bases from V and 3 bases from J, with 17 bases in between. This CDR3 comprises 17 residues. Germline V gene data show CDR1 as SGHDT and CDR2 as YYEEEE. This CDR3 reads CASSPGRGLGGANVLTF. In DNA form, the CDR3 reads TGTGCCAGCAGCCCGGGGAGGGGGCTCGGTGGGGCCAACGTCCTGACTTTC.

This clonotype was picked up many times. Here the CDR3 reads CASSLGGHEQFF. The CDR3 nucleotides read TGTGCCAGCAGTTTAGGAGGGCATGAGCAGTTCTTC. This chain connects TRBV12-3 or TRBV12-4 to TRBJ2-1; D possibly corresponds to TRBD2 (5 bases). The CDR3 covers 12 residues. Trimming took 1 base from V and 8 from J, leaving 6 bases between them.

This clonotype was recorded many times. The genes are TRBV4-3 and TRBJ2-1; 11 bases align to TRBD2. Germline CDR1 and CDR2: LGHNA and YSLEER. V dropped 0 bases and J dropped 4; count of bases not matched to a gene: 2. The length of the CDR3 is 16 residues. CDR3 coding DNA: TGCGCCAGCAGCCAAGATCTAGCGGGAGGATACAATGAGCAGTTCTTC. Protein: CASSQDLAGGYNEQFF.

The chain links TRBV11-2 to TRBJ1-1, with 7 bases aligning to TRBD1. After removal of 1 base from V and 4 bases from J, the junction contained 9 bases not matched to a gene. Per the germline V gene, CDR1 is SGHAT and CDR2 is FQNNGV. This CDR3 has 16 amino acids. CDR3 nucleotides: TGTGCCAGCAGCTTAGTCGGGAACAGGGGTGGCACTGAAGCTTTCTTT. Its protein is CASSLVGNRGGTEAFF.

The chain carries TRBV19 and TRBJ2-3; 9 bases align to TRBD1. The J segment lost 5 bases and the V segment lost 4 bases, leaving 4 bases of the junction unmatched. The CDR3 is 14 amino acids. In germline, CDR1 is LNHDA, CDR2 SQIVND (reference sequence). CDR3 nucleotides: TGTGCCAGTAGTAAGGACAGGGGAATAGATACGCAGTATTTT. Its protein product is CASSKDRGIDTQYF. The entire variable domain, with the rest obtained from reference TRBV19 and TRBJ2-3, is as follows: DGGITQSPKYLFRKEGQNVTLSCEQNLNHDAMYWYRQDPGQGLRLIYYSQIVNDFQKGDIAEGYSVSREKKESFPLTVTSAQKNPTAFYLCASSKDRGIDTQYFGPGTRLTVL.

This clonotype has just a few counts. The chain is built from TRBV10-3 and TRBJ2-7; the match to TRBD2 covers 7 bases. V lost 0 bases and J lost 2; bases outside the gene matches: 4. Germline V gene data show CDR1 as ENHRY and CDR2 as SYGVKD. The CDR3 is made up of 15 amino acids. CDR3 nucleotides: TGTGCCATCAGTGAGTCAGGACTAGACACCTACGAGCAGTACTTC. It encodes CAISESGLDTYEQYF.

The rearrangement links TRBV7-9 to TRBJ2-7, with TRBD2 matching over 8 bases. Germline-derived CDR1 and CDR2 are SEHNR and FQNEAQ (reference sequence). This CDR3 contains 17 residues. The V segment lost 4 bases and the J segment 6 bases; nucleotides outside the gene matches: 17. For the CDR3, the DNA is TGTGCCAGCAGCTGGCGGGGTGGCGGGAGGATAGTTACCGAGCAGTACTTC. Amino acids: CASSWRGGGRIVTEQYF.

This chain's CDR3 is CASSLGGAVNEQYF. CDR3 DNA sequence: TGTGCCAGCAGCTTGGGAGGGGCCGTGAACGAGCAGTACTTC. The rearrangement uses TRBV5-5 and TRBJ2-7; D may be TRBD1 or TRBD2 (5 bases each). The CDR3 has 14 amino acids. Germline V gives CDR1 SGHKS, CDR2 YYEKEE (reference sequence). Trimming pared 0 bases from V and 5 bases from J, leaving 12 bases between.

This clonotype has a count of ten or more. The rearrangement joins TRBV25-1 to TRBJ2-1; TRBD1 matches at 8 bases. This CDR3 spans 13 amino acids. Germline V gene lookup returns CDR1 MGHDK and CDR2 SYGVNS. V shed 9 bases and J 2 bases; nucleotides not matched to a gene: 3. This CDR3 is CASLQGAYNEQFF. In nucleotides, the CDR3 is TGTGCCAGTCTACAGGGGGCCTACAATGAGCAGTTCTTC.

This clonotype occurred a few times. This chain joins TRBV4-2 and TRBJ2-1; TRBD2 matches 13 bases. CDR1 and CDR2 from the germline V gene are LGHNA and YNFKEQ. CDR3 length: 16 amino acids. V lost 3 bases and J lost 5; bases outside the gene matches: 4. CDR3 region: CASSQEGTSGDNEQFF. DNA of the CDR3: TGTGCCAGCAGCCAGGAGGGGACTAGCGGGGACAATGAGCAGTTCTTC.

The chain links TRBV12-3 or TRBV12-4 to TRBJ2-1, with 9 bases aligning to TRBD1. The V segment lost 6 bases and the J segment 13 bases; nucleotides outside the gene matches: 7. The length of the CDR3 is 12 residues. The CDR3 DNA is TGTGCCAGCAGAGCGGGACAGGGCACTCAGTTCTTC. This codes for CASRAGQGTQFF.

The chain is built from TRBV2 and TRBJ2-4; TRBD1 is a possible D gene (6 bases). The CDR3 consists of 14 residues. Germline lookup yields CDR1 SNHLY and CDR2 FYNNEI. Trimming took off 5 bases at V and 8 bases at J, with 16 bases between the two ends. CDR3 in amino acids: CASSPVGGDDIQYF. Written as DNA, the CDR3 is TGTGCCAGCAGTCCGGTAGGGGGTGATGACATTCAGTACTTC.

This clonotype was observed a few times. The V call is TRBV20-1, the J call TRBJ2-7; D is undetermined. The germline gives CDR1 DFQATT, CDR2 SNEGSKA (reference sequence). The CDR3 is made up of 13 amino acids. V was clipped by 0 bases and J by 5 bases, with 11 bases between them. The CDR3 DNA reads TGCAGTGCTAGAGATGGTGGTTCCCACGAGCAGTACTTC. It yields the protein CSARDGGSHEQYF.

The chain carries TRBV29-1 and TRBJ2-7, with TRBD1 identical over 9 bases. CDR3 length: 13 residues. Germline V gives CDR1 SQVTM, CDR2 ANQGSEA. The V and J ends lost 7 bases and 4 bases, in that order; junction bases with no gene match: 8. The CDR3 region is CSGMPGQGYEQYF. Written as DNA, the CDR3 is TGCAGCGGCATGCCGGGACAGGGATACGAGCAGTACTTC.

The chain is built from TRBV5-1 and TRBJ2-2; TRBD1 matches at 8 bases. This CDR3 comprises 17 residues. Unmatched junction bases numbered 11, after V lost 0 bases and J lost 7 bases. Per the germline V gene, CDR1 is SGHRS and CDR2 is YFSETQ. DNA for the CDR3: TGCGCCAGCAGCTTGGTTCTAAGGACAGGGAAGAACGGGGAGCTGTTTTTT. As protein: CASSLVLRTGKNGELFF.

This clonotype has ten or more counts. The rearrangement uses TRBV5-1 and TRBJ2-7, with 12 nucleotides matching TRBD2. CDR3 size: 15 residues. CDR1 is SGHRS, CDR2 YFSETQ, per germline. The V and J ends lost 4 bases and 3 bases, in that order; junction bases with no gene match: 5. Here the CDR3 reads CASSPGLAGLYEQYF. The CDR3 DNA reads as TGCGCCAGCAGCCCGGGACTAGCGGGCCTCTACGAGCAGTACTTC.

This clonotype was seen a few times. The CDR3 nucleotides are TGTGCCAGCAGTTTAAGTAACAGTGGCAAAGATGAGCAGTTCTTC. Protein product: CASSLSNSGKDEQFF. The chain has TRBV27 and TRBJ2-1; D unclear. Germline values: CDR1 MNHEY, CDR2 SMNVEV (reference sequence). The CDR3 has 15 amino acids. V lost 2 bases, J lost 8 bases, and 16 bases lay in between.

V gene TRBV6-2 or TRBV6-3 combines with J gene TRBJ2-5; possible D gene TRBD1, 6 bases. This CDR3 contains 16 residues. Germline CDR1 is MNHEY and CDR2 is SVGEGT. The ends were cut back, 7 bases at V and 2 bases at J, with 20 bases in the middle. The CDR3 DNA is TGTGCCAGCATCCTCTCCGGGGACACGGATCAAGAGACCCAGTACTTC. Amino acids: CASILSGDTDQETQYF.

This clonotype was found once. The CDR3 protein is CASSQDRLAGGTQYF. The CDR3 nucleotides are TGCGCCAGCAGCCAAGATCGACTAGCGGGGGGGACCCAGTACTTC. The rearrangement links TRBV4-3 to TRBJ2-5, with 13 positions matching TRBD2. V shed 0 bases and J 7 bases; nucleotides not matched to a gene: 2. The CDR3 has 15 residues. CDR1 is LGHNA and CDR2 is YSLEER in the germline V gene.

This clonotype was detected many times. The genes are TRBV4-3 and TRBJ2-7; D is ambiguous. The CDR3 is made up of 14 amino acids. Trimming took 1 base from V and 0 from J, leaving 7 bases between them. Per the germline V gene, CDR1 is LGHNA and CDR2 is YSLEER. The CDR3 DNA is TGCGCCAGCAGCCAAGCGGGCCTCTCCTACGAGCAGTACTTC. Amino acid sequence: CASSQAGLSYEQYF.

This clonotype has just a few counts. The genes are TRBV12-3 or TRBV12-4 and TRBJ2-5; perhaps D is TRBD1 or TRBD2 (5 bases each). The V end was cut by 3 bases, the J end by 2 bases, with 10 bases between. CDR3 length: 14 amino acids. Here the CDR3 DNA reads TGTGCCAGCAGTTTGGTGAGGGGACAAGAGACCCAGTACTTC. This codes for CASSLVRGQETQYF.

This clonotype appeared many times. In DNA form, the CDR3 reads TGCGCCAGCAGCTTGGCACAGGGGGCCTACGAGCAGTACTTC. It yields the protein CASSLAQGAYEQYF. The J gene is TRBJ2-7, the V gene TRBV5-1; 8 bases map to TRBD1. J gave up 2 bases and V 0 bases, and 1 base lay outside the gene matches. CDR3 length equals 14 residues. The germline gives CDR1 SGHRS, CDR2 YFSETQ. The complete variable domain, with remaining parts taken from reference TRBV5-1 and TRBJ2-7, reads KAGVTQTPRYLIKTRGQQVTLSCSPISGHRSVSWYQQTPGQGLQFLFEYFSETQRNKGNFPGRFSGRQFSNSRSEMNVSTLELGDSALYLCASSLAQGAYEQYFGPGTRLTVT.

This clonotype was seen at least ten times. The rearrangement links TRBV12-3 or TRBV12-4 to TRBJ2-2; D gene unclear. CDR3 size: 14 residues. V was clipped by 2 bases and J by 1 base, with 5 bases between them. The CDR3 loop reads CASSLFVNTGELFF. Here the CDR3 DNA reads TGTGCCAGCAGTTTATTCGTGAACACCGGGGAGCTGTTTTTT.

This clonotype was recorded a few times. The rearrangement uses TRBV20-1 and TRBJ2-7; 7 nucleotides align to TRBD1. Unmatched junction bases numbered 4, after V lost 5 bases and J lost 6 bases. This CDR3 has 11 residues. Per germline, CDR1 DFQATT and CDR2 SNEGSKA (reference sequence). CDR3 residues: CSAQTGSEQYF. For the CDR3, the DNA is TGCAGTGCTCAGACAGGGTCCGAGCAGTACTTC.